This T cell receptor (beta chain) was captured by sequencing in a study of cytomegalovirus exposure and HLA in healthy donors. Overall study results and limits: Under in vitro conditions, a few CMV-associated chains were confirmed as specific for CMV antigens. Analyses of presence and absence presupposed an approximately uniform sequencing depth across donors. Generally TCR sequences proved uncommon, though certain public TCRs appeared in numerous donors.

13 Jbeta primers and 60 Vbeta primers were used for the PCR. Measured with immunoSEQ multiplex PCR; TCRdb has only the in-frame clones, and not every one. Here the sample spans approximately 140,000 clones, over 70% being singletons. With respect to this clone: What it binds is unknown.

CDR1 GTSNPN and CDR2 SVGIG come from the germline V gene (reference sequence). The CDR3 is made up of 14 amino acids. The germline V and J ends were trimmed by 4 bases and 13 bases, with 20 bases remaining between them. The V gene is TRBV30, the J gene TRBJ1-6; perhaps TRBD1 as D (6 bases). The TCR sequence derives from a male donor in good health and CMV-seronegative. Sequencing was done on a sample of PBMCs. The CDR3: CAWNLGGGSSPLHF. DNA of the CDR3: TGTGCCTGGAACCTAGGGGGGGGATCGTCTCCCCTCCACTTT.